This passage covers 32 T cell receptor beta chains from one sample sequenced in a study of blood T cell repertoires in COVID-19 (dated by TCRdb to the early 2020s). To prepare the library, the immunoSEQ multiplex PCR assay was applied. TCRdb took over this immuneACCESS table, retaining in-frame rearrangements with V and J assigned. Such tables are incomplete; in checked studies, under half of the missing clones stem from an unresolved V gene, and the remainder is unexplained. The sample table shows about 160,000 clones, and roughly 90% are seen once. The ten top clones hold 5% to 8.5% of the sample. Specimen: PBMCs or T cells enriched from blood (not recorded which). The source of these receptors is a woman aged 45-60 years who had recovered from COVID-19.

The rearrangement uses TRBV6-4 and TRBJ2-1; TRBD2 might be the D (7 bases). Between the trimmed V and J ends, which lost 4 bases and 10 bases, there was a span of 17 bases. CDR1 is MRHNA and CDR2 is SNTAGT in the germline V gene. The CDR3 consists of 14 residues. CDR3: CASSATGTMGEQFF. CDR3 DNA sequence: TGTGCCAGCAGTGCAACAGGGACTATGGGGGAGCAGTTCTTC.

The J gene is TRBJ1-2, the V gene TRBV6-5; D is uncertain. The CDR3 consists of 14 residues. Germline CDR1 MNHEY, CDR2 SVGAGI. The V end was cut by 2 bases, the J end by 5 bases, with 12 bases between. CDR3 coding DNA: TGTGCCAGCAGTTACCAGGCAGACGGATATGGCTACACCTTC. Translated, it gives CASSYQADGYGYTF.

The chain combines TRBV4-3 with TRBJ2-2, with 8 bases aligning to TRBD2. The CDR3 has 17 residues. With V trimmed by 2 bases and J by 3 bases, 8 bases remained unmatched. CDR1 is LGHNA and CDR2 is YSLEER in the germline V gene. CDR3 DNA: TGCGCCAGCAGCCAACTCTCGCGGGGGGCCGACACCGGGGAGCTGTTTTTT. Its protein is CASSQLSRGADTGELFF.

The chain couples TRBV7-2 to TRBJ2-3; D is uncertain. Germline V CDR1 and CDR2: SGHTA, FQGNSA. This CDR3 region has 13 residues. The V end lost 2 bases, the J end lost 5 bases, and 8 bases lay between the germline ends. The CDR3 protein is CASSLISLDTQYF. DNA of the CDR3: TGTGCCAGCAGCTTAATCAGTTTAGATACGCAGTATTTT. Full variable domain (remainder filled in from reference TRBV7-2 and TRBJ2-3): GAGVSQSPSNKVTEKGKDVELRCDPISGHTALYWYRQSLGQGLEFLIYFQGNSAPDKSGLPSDRFSAERTGGSVSTLTIQRTQQEDSAVYLCASSLISLDTQYFGPGTRLTVL.

The chain uses TRBV5-8 and TRBJ2-1, with D possibly being TRBD1 (6 bases). This CDR3 has 15 residues. Germline V CDR1 and CDR2: SGHTS, YDEGEE. Trimming left V 4 bases short and J 8 bases short, with 19 bases between. The CDR3 coding sequence is TGTGCCAGCAGCCCAGCCGAGGGGGTCAAGGATGAGCAGTTCTTC. It encodes CASSPAEGVKDEQFF.

This clone has just one count. This chain links TRBV5-6 with TRBJ2-3; D might be TRBD1 (7 bases). In germline, CDR1 is SGHDT, CDR2 YYEEEE. The CDR3 consists of 15 residues. V lost 2 bases to trimming and J lost 3 bases, with 13 bases between them. CDR3 in DNA: TGTGCCAGCAGCTTACTAGCCAGGGGGACAGATACGCAGTATTTT. Translated, it gives CASSLLARGTDTQYF.

The CDR3: CASSRGTSGGTDTQYF. CDR3 DNA sequence: TGTGCCAGCTCACGTGGGACTAGCGGGGGTACAGATACGCAGTATTTT. The J gene is TRBJ2-3, the V gene TRBV18, with 14 bases fitting TRBD2. This CDR3 region has 16 residues. J gave up 3 bases and V 4 bases, and 3 bases lay outside the gene matches. Looked up from germline, CDR1 is KGHSH and CDR2 is LQKENI.

This chain connects TRBV11-2 to TRBJ2-5; a weak D match, TRBD2 (7 bases). Trimming removed 1 base from V and 4 bases from J, with 16 bases in between. Germline assignment: CDR1 SGHAT and CDR2 FQNNGV. The CDR3 is 16 amino acids. The CDR3 loop is CASSLGGGPLGETQYF. CDR3 DNA sequence: TGTGCCAGCAGCTTAGGGGGGGGGCCCTTGGGAGAGACCCAGTACTTC. Together with reference TRBV11-2 and TRBJ2-5, the CDR3 gives the full variable domain: EAGVAQSPRYKIIEKRQSVAFWCNPISGHATLYWYQQILGQGPKLLIQFQNNGVVDDSQLPKDRFSAERLKGVDSTLKIQPAKLEDSAVYLCASSLGGGPLGETQYFGPGTRLLVL.

The rearrangement joins TRBV7-6 to TRBJ2-2; TRBD1 matches 7 bases. V dropped 3 bases and J dropped 5; count of bases not matched to a gene: 6. Germline CDR1 reads SGHVS; CDR2 reads FNYEAQ. CDR3 length: 15 residues. CDR3 loop: CASSFTGAGTGELFF. For the CDR3, the DNA is TGTGCCAGCAGCTTTACAGGGGCAGGGACCGGGGAGCTGTTTTTT.

This clone is a singleton in its sample. The V and J genes are TRBV3-1 (or the pseudogene TRBV3-2) and TRBJ2-1, with TRBD2 matching 7 bases. Germline assignment: CDR1 LGHDT and CDR2 YNNKEL (reference sequence). The CDR3 is 20 residues long. Trimming removed 0 bases from V and 7 bases from J; junction bases left unmatched: 21. The CDR3 region has the DNA TGTGCCAGCAGCCAAGAACGAGGGGCCCCCCGACTAGCCGGAGGGAATGAGCAGTTCTTC. This translates into CASSQERGAPRLAGGNEQFF.

The chain links TRBV28 to TRBJ2-2, with no clear D. The CDR3 runs to 14 residues. Germline assignment: CDR1 MDHEN and CDR2 SYDVKM. Trimming left V 5 bases short and J 2 bases short, with 9 bases between. In nucleotides, the CDR3 is TGTGCCAGCAGTACCTATAGAAACACCGGGGAGCTGTTTTTT. This gives the protein CASSTYRNTGELFF.

This chain uses TRBV5-1 with TRBJ1-2, with 7 nucleotides matching TRBD1. This CDR3 spans 14 amino acids. Germline-derived CDR1 and CDR2 are SGHRS and YFSETQ. Trimming removed 3 bases from V and 4 bases from J; junction bases left unmatched: 6. Here the CDR3 reads CASSSEGQAYGYTF. The DNA for the CDR3 is TGCGCCAGCAGCTCCGAAGGACAGGCCTATGGCTACACCTTC.

The rearrangement links TRBV6-1 to TRBJ1-2, with a possible D match to TRBD1 (5 bases). Trimming pared 3 bases from V and 4 bases from J, leaving 12 bases between. Germline-derived CDR1 and CDR2 are MNHNS and SASEGT. The CDR3 contains 14 residues. CDR3 region: CASSDLGEVYGYTF. CDR3 bases: TGTGCCAGCAGTGACCTGGGGGAGGTCTATGGCTACACCTTC.

The rearrangement joins TRBV7-3 to TRBJ1-1; D is undetermined. Per the germline V gene, CDR1 is SGHTA and CDR2 is FQGTGA. The ends were cut back, 3 bases at V and 0 bases at J, with 11 bases in the middle. The CDR3 totals 15 residues. CDR3 amino acids: CASSLSRVMNTEAFF. The CDR3 DNA is TGTGCCAGCAGCTTGAGTCGGGTCATGAACACTGAAGCTTTCTTT.

The CDR3 sequence: CASSQVSTGSNQPQHF. CDR3 nucleotides: TGCGCCAGCAGCCAAGTGTCGACAGGTAGCAATCAGCCCCAGCATTTT. J is TRBJ1-5 and V is TRBV4-1; the D gene is possibly TRBD1 (6 bases). This CDR3 comprises 16 residues. Trimming left V 1 base short and J 0 bases short, with 10 bases between. Germline loops: CDR1 MGHRA, CDR2 YSYEKL.

This clone was seen just once. This chain uses TRBV9 with TRBJ2-3, with D possibly TRBD1 on 6 matching bases. V was trimmed by 1 base and J by 0 bases, leaving 9 bases between them. This CDR3 is 15 amino acids long. CDR1 is SGDLS and CDR2 is YYNGEE in the germline V gene. Here the CDR3 reads CASSVRGSSTDTQYF. The CDR3 bases are TGTGCCAGCAGCGTAAGGGGGTCCAGCACAGATACGCAGTATTTT.

V and J are TRBV7-7 and TRBJ2-1; TRBD2 matches 11 bases. The germline V gene has CDR1 SSHAT and CDR2 FNYEAQ (reference sequence). Trimming removed 1 base from V and 6 bases from J; junction bases left unmatched: 2. CDR3 size: 15 residues. The CDR3 region has the DNA TGTGCCAGCAGCTTAGTAGCGGGGGGGGTCAATGAGCAGTTCTTC. Amino acids: CASSLVAGGVNEQFF.

The gene calls are TRBV9 and TRBJ1-1, with D tentatively TRBD1 (6 bases). V shed 4 bases and J shed 3 bases, with 10 bases lying between them. The germline V gene encodes CDR1 SGDLS and CDR2 YYNGEE. The CDR3 runs to 13 residues. CDR3 in amino acids: CASSFRQDTEAFF. The CDR3, as DNA: TGTGCCAGCAGCTTCAGACAGGACACTGAAGCTTTCTTT.

This clone was counted a single time. This same CDR3 is encoded by further DNA sequences in the sample. The gene calls are TRBV6-5 and TRBJ1-2; D might be TRBD1 (6 bases). CDR1 and CDR2 from the germline V gene are MNHEY and SVGAGI. The V gene lost 0 bases and the J gene lost 6 bases, with 8 bases spanning the gap. The CDR3 is 13 residues long. CDR3 DNA: TGTGCCAGCAGTTACTCCAGGGGAGATGGCTACACCTTC. It encodes CASSYSRGDGYTF.

The genes are TRBV27 and TRBJ1-1; TRBD1 is a possible D gene (5 bases). Germline CDR1 reads MNHEY; CDR2 reads SMNVEV (reference sequence). The length of the CDR3 is 14 residues. V gave up 7 bases and J gave up 5 bases, with 17 bases separating them. The CDR3 bases are TGTGCCAGCAAGCTGCGGGGCGTTCGGACTGAAGCTTTCTTT. As protein: CASKLRGVRTEAFF.

The chain couples TRBV5-1 to TRBJ2-3; 7 bases align to TRBD2. Trimming took 2 bases from V and 0 from J; bases not matched to a gene: 3. Germline V gene data show CDR1 as SGHRS and CDR2 as YFSETQ. The CDR3 length is 15 residues. The CDR3 region has the DNA TGCGCCAGCAGCTTAGCGGGAAAAAGCACAGATACGCAGTATTTT. The encoded protein is CASSLAGKSTDTQYF.

The rearrangement uses TRBV7-9 and TRBJ2-1, with 9 bases aligning to TRBD1. CDR3 length: 16 residues. Germline CDR1 reads SEHNR; CDR2 reads FQNEAQ (reference sequence). The V and J ends lost 4 bases and 9 bases, in that order; junction bases with no gene match: 13. The CDR3 protein is CASSSEPGQGWGEQFF. The CDR3 DNA reads as TGTGCCAGCAGCTCAGAACCGGGACAGGGATGGGGTGAGCAGTTCTTC.

In its sample, this clone was seen a few times. The J gene is TRBJ1-2, the V gene TRBV4-2; D gene unclear. Germline V CDR1 and CDR2: LGHNA, YNFKEQ. The CDR3 loop spans 14 amino acids. Between the trimmed V and J ends, which lost 0 bases and 0 bases, there was a span of 5 bases. In nucleotides, the CDR3 is TGTGCCAGCAGCCAAGAAGACACTAACTATGGCTACACCTTC. Its protein product is CASSQEDTNYGYTF.

This clone was seen a single time. The rearrangement links TRBV2 to TRBJ1-3; 9 nucleotides align to TRBD1. V was clipped by 5 bases and J by 2 bases; unmatched bases: 4. Germline CDR1 is SNHLY and CDR2 is FYNNEI. This CDR3 region has 15 residues. CDR3 sequence (DNA): TGTGCCAGCAGTAGGGACAGGGAGACTGGAAACACCATATATTTT. This encodes CASSRDRETGNTIYF. The entire variable domain, with the rest obtained from reference TRBV2 and TRBJ1-3, is as follows: EPEVTQTPSHQVTQMGQEVILRCVPISNHLYFYWYRQILGQKVEFLVSFYNNEISEKSEIFDDQFSVERPDGSNFTLKIRSTKLEDSAMYFCASSRDRETGNTIYFGEGSWLTVV.

The chain has TRBV5-1 and TRBJ2-1, with 7 bases aligning to TRBD1. Germline V gives CDR1 SGHRS, CDR2 YFSETQ. This CDR3 contains 14 residues. The ends lost 7 bases at V and 8 bases at J; junction bases unmatched: 12. Written as DNA, the CDR3 is TGCGCCAGCTATCCGGGACAGTCCTGGGATGAGCAGTTCTTC. This gives the protein CASYPGQSWDEQFF.

V is TRBV3-1 (or the pseudogene TRBV3-2) and J is TRBJ2-3; 9 nucleotides line up with TRBD2. CDR1 and CDR2 (germline): LGHDT, YNNKEL (reference sequence). V trimming: 4 bases; J trimming: 6 bases; junction bases outside the gene matches: 2. This CDR3 region has 13 residues. CDR3 DNA: TGTGCCAGCAGCCTAGCGGGGGTTGATACGCAGTATTTT. Translation: CASSLAGVDTQYF.

The V gene is TRBV9, the J gene TRBJ1-3; D is perhaps TRBD1 (5 bases). The CDR3 length is 15 residues. Germline V gene lookup returns CDR1 SGDLS and CDR2 YYNGEE. V was clipped by 6 bases and J by 0 bases, with 13 bases between them. The CDR3 loop reads CASTKTDSSGNTIYF. CDR3 DNA sequence: TGTGCCAGCACCAAGACCGACAGCTCTGGAAACACCATATATTTT.

The chain has TRBV5-1 and TRBJ2-3; 8 bases map to TRBD1. With V trimmed by 5 bases and J by 2 bases, 7 bases remained unmatched. Germline-derived CDR1 and CDR2 are SGHRS and YFSETQ. This CDR3 is 15 amino acids long. CDR3 residues: CASRKQGVITDTQYF. In DNA, the CDR3 is TGCGCCAGCAGGAAACAGGGGGTTATCACAGATACGCAGTATTTT.

The genes are TRBV6-5 and TRBJ1-2; 7 nucleotides match TRBD1. The germline gives CDR1 MNHEY, CDR2 SVGAGI. The CDR3 sequence is 12 residues long. Trimming took 10 bases from V and 2 from J; bases not matched to a gene: 4. This CDR3 is CATWTGNYGYTF. In DNA form, the CDR3 reads TGTGCCACTTGGACAGGCAACTATGGCTACACCTTC.

This chain uses TRBV11-3 with TRBJ2-1; 12 positions match TRBD1. The junction had 6 bases not matched to a gene; V was cut back by 5 bases and J by 1 base. CDR1 is SGHNT and CDR2 is YENEEA in the germline V gene. The CDR3 runs to 17 residues. In DNA form, the CDR3 reads TGTGCCAGCAGCCAAATGGGACAGGGGGCTTCCTACAATGAGCAGTTCTTC. Translation: CASSQMGQGASYNEQFF.

This sequence joins TRBV5-1 and TRBJ2-1; 8 bases agree with TRBD1. Germline V lookup: CDR1 SGHRS, CDR2 YFSETQ. V was pared by 7 bases and J by 8 bases, with 11 bases of the junction left unmatched. This CDR3 comprises 14 residues. The CDR3 region is CASQGARRLDEQFF. Written as DNA, the CDR3 is TGCGCCAGCCAGGGGGCGCGGAGACTCGATGAGCAGTTCTTC.

The rearrangement uses TRBV5-1 and TRBJ1-6; 9 bases are a match to TRBD1. The ends lost 2 bases at V and 0 bases at J; junction bases unmatched: 6. The CDR3 extends over 18 amino acids. The germline CDR1 and CDR2 sequences are SGHRS and YFSETQ. CDR3 protein: CASSFSTGGNSYNSPLHF. The CDR3, as DNA: TGCGCCAGCAGCTTTAGTACAGGGGGCAACTCCTATAATTCACCCCTCCACTTT.